The rows below give T cell receptor beta chains drawn from one sample of a study of cytomegalovirus exposure and HLA in healthy donors. Some clones are missing from TCRdb's copy, which holds only in-frame ones; the method was immunoSEQ multiplex PCR. The sample yields 150,000 to 200,000 clones, about 85% seen once. Specimen: PBMCs. These receptors came from a man between 25 and 39 years old in good health and CMV-seropositive. Both conserved end residues are trimmed from each CDR3. Part of the rows lack a size; the others show once, few, many or a class for expanded clones.

J gene,V gene,clone size,CDR3 protein
TRBJ2-3,TRBV5-6,NA,ASSFLSRDTQY
TRBJ1-5,TRBV2,few,ASSGQGSNQPQH
TRBJ1-5,TRBV7-8,once,ASSLRGSYSNQPQH
TRBJ1-1,TRBV7-2,NA,ASSFSLSGKAEAF
TRBJ2-7,TRBV7-9,NA,SSSLAHNSWPSEQY
TRBJ1-1,TRBV6-5,NA,ASITQGGGAIEAF
TRBJ2-1,TRBV6-6,NA,ASSAGQIPYNEQF
TRBJ2-1,TRBV7-3,NA,ASSLTGLLNNEQF
TRBJ2-2,TRBV6-1,NA,ASGRGGTGELF
TRBJ2-7,TRBV2,NA,ASSVTQAGEQY
TRBJ2-7,TRBV27,once,ATGWGPSYEQY
TRBJ2-2,TRBV7-2,NA,ASSLGIGGGIGELF
TRBJ2-1,TRBV9,NA,ASSAGLAGVYNEQF
TRBJ1-4,TRBV5-8,NA,ASSRGQADVEKLF
TRBJ2-7,TRBV5-1,NA,ASSAWRSGDYEQY
TRBJ1-2,TRBV7-2,NA,ASSLDINYGYT
TRBJ1-2,TRBV4-1,NA,ASSQGTGTPYGYT
TRBJ2-1,TRBV7-7,NA,ASSLAQYNEQF
TRBJ2-3,TRBV5-1,NA,ASSRDSRLGTDTQY
TRBJ2-1,TRBV19,NA,ASSIYEGGDEQF
TRBJ2-5,TRBV25-1,NA,ASSELQGQDSVFRQY
TRBJ2-2,TRBV19,NA,ASSMAADANTGELF
TRBJ2-1,TRBV7-8,NA,ASSTLTGSYNEQF
TRBJ1-3,TRBV7-8,NA,ASSLGSGTGNTIY
TRBJ2-3,TRBV5-1,NA,ASSFASGGGDTQY
TRBJ1-2,TRBV7-9,NA,ASSLAGRQTDGYT
TRBJ2-1,TRBV19,NA,ASSPWTGFSYNEQF
TRBJ1-2,TRBV18,NA,ASSRRGGGDYGYT
TRBJ2-7,TRBV9,once,ASSADLTGTGDHEQY
TRBJ2-1,TRBV7-9,NA,ASSPSGASYNEQF
TRBJ2-1,TRBV7-9,NA,ASSSSRSYNEQF
TRBJ2-2,TRBV4-3,NA,ASSQGTSGSMGTGELF
TRBJ2-4,TRBV7-2,NA,ASSLVTGANIQY
TRBJ1-4,TRBV5-6,few,ASSLEGAGEKLF
TRBJ2-7,TRBV19,NA,ASSIGGGLSYEQY
TRBJ1-2,TRBV19,NA,ASTSGRVDYGYT
NA,TRBV6-5,NA,ASSGDSFSYEQY
TRBJ2-2,TRBV15,once,ATRGATGELF
TRBJ2-5,TRBV11-2,NA,ASSRGGAGETQY
TRBJ1-1,TRBV6-5,NA,ASSYAPYAAEAF
TRBJ1-5,TRBV6-5,NA,ASSSQMDQPQH
TRBJ2-7,TRBV5-6,NA,ASSSTGQSYEQY
TRBJ1-2,TRBV25-1,NA,ASEKRFGDGYT
TRBJ2-3,TRBV7-9,NA,ASSLGTTFDTQY
TRBJ1-1,TRBV18,NA,ASSPTDRSDTEAF